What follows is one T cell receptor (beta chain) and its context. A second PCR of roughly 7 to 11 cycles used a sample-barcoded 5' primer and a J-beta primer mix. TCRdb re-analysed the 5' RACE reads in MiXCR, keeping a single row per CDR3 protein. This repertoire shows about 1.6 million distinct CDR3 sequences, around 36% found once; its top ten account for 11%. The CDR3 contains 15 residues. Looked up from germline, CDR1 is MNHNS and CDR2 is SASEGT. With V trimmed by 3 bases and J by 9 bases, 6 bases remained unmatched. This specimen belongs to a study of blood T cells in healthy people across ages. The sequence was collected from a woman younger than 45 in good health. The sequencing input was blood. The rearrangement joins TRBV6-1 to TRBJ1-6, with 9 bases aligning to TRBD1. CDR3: CASSERGQGFSPLHF. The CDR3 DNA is TGTGCCAGCAGTGAGCGGGGACAGGGATTTTCACCCCTCCACTTT.